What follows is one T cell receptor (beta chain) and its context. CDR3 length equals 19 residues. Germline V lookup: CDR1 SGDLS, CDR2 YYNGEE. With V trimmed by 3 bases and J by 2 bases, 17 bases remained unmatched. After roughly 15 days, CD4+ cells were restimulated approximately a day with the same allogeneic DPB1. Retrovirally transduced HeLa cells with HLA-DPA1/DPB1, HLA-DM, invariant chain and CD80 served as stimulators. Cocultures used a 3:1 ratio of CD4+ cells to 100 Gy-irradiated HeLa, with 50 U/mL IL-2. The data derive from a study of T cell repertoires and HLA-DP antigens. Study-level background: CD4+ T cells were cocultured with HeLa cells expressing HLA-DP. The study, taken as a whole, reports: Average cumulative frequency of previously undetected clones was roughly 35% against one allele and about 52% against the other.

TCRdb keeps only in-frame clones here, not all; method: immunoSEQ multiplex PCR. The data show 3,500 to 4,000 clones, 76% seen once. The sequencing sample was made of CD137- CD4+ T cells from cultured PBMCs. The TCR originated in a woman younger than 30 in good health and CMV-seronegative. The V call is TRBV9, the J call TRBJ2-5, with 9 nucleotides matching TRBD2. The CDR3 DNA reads TGTGCCAGCAGCGCGGGATCGGCATCTCTAGCGGGGATGCAAGAGACCCAGTACTTC. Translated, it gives CASSAGSASLAGMQETQYF.